This is a list of T cell receptor beta chains from one sample in a study of OX40 agonist ivuxolimab in advanced cancers. Generated by immunoSEQ multiplex PCR, the TCRdb table keeps only in-frame clones and is missing some. The top ten clones hold more than 0.25% of a sample with some 98,000 clones, roughly 91% of them seen once. The material was CD4+ or CD8+ T cells sorted from blood, obtained in a trial of the OX40 agonist ivuxolimab. These receptors were taken from an adult with an advanced solid tumor such as melanoma, head and neck, liver or kidney cancer. CDR3s include the opening cysteine and the closing phenylalanine or tryptophan. Fields, in order: D gene, J gene, clone size, V gene, CDR3 DNA, CDR3 protein. A D gene is named only where the DNA matches it firmly. Clone size is not always given. Where it is, it says once, few, many or a class for expanded clones.

d_call: -
j_call: TRBJ1-4
clone_size: -
v_call: TRBV5-1
cdr3_nt: TGCGCCAGCAGCTTATTCGGTGGAGGGGGGAAGAATGAAAAACTGTTTTTT
cdr3_aa: CASSLFGGGGKNEKLFF

d_call: -
j_call: TRBJ2-5
clone_size: -
v_call: TRBV7-2
cdr3_nt: TGTGCCAGCAGCTTATCCGGCCACCAAGAGACCCAGTACTTC
cdr3_aa: CASSLSGHQETQYF

d_call: TRBD2
j_call: TRBJ2-3
clone_size: -
v_call: TRBV6-6
cdr3_nt: TGTGCCAGCAGCCTCGGGACTAGCGGGGGCACAGATACGCAGTATTTT
cdr3_aa: CASSLGTSGGTDTQYF

d_call: TRBD2
j_call: TRBJ2-7
clone_size: -
v_call: TRBV5-1
cdr3_nt: TGCGCCAGCAGCACCGGGACTAGCGGGGGCCCTAGCGAGCAGTACTTC
cdr3_aa: CASSTGTSGGPSEQYF

d_call: -
j_call: TRBJ1-2
clone_size: few
v_call: TRBV28
cdr3_nt: TGTGCCAGCAGTTTCCTGGTCTATGGCTACACCTTC
cdr3_aa: CASSFLVYGYTF

d_call: -
j_call: TRBJ1-5
clone_size: -
v_call: TRBV18
cdr3_nt: TGTGCCAGCTCCAGGGACGGGGGGGCTGGGCAGCCCCAGCATTTT
cdr3_aa: CASSRDGGAGQPQHF

d_call: TRBD2
j_call: TRBJ2-1
clone_size: -
v_call: TRBV7-2
cdr3_nt: TGTGCCAGCAGCTTAGAGACTAGCGGGGCCTCCTACAATGAGCAGTTCTTC
cdr3_aa: CASSLETSGASYNEQFF

d_call: -
j_call: TRBJ1-2
clone_size: -
v_call: TRBV10-3
cdr3_nt: TGTGCCATCAGGATTCACAGGGATGGTGACTATGGCTACACCTTC
cdr3_aa: CAIRIHRDGDYGYTF

d_call: -
j_call: TRBJ1-1
clone_size: -
v_call: TRBV2
cdr3_nt: TGTGCCAGCACGGGGGCGCCGGAAAAGTTGTACACTGAAGCTTTCTTT
cdr3_aa: CASTGAPEKLYTEAFF

d_call: -
j_call: TRBJ2-3
clone_size: -
v_call: TRBV7-2
cdr3_nt: TGTGCCAGCAGCTTAGGGGGGGCTATAAATACGCAGTATTTT
cdr3_aa: CASSLGGAINTQYF

d_call: -
j_call: TRBJ2-7
clone_size: once
v_call: TRBV6-5
cdr3_nt: TGTGCCAGCAGTTACTCTATTACAGGCCCGTCCTACGAGCAGTACTTC
cdr3_aa: CASSYSITGPSYEQYF

d_call: TRBD2
j_call: TRBJ2-5
clone_size: -
v_call: TRBV7-2
cdr3_nt: TGTGCCAGCAGGAAAGCCCCCACAGCGGGGGTGCAAGAGACCCAGTACTTC
cdr3_aa: CASRKAPTAGVQETQYF